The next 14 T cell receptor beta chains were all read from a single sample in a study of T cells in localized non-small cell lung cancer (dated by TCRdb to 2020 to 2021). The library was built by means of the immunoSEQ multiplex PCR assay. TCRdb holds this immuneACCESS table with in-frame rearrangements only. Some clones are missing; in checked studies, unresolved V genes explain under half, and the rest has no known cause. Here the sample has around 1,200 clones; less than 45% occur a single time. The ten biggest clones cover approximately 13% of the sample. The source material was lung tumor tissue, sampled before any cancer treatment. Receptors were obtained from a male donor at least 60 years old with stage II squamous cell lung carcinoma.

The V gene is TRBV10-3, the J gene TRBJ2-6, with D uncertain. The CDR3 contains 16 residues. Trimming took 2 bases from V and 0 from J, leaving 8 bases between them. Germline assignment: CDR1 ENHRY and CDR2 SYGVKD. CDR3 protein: CAISEGPLSGANVLTF. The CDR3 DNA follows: TGTGCCATCAGTGAGGGGCCCCTCTCTGGGGCCAACGTCCTGACTTTC.

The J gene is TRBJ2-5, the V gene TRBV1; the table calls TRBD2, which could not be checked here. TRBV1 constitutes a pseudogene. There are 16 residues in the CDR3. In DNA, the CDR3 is TGCGCCAGCAGCCAAGCACTAGCGGGAGGCCAGGAGACCCAGTACTTC. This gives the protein CASSQALAGGQETQYF.

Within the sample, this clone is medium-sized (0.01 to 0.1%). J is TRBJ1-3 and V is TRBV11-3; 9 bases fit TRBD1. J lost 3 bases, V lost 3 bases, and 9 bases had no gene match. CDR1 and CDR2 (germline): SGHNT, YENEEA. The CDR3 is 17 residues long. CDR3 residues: CASSFPGQGISGNTIYF. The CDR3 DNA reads TGTGCCAGCAGCTTTCCGGGACAGGGAATAAGTGGAAACACCATATATTTT. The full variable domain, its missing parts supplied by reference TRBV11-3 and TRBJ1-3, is EAGVVQSPRYKIIEKKQPVAFWCNPISGHNTLYWYLQNLGQGPELLIRYENEEAVDDSQLPKDRFSAERLKGVDSTLKIQPAELGDSAVYLCASSFPGQGISGNTIYFGEGSWLTVV.

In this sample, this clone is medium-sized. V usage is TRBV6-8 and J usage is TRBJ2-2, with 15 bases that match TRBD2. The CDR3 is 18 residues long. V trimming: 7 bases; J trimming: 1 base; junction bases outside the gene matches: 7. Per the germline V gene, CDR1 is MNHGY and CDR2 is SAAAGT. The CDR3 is CASTPPGLAGGNTGELFF. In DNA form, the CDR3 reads TGTGCCAGCACTCCTCCGGGACTAGCGGGAGGGAACACCGGGGAGCTGTTTTTT.

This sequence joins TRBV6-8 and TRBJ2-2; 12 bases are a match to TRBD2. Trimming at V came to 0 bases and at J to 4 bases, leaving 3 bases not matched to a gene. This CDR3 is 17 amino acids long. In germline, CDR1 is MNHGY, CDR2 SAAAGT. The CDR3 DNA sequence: TGTGCCAGCAGTTACTCCGCTAGCGGGAGGGCCACCGGGGAGCTGTTTTTT. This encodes CASSYSASGRATGELFF.

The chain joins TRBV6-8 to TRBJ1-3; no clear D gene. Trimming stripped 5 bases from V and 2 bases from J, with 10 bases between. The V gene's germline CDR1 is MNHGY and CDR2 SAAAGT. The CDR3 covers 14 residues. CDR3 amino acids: CASSDIRTGNTIYF. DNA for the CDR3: TGTGCCAGCAGTGATATCCGAACTGGAAACACCATATATTTT.

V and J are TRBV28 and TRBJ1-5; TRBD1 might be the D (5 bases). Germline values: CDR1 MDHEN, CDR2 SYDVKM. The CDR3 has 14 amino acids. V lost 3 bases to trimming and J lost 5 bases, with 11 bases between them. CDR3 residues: CASSFGRGYQPQHF. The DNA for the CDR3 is TGTGCCAGCAGTTTCGGGAGGGGATATCAGCCCCAGCATTTT.

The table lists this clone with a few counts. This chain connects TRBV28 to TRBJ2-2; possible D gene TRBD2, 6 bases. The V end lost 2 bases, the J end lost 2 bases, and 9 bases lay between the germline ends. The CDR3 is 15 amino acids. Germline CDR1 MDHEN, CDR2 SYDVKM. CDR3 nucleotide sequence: TGTGCCAGCAGTTTAACCGGGGGAAACACCGGGGAGCTGTTTTTT. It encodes CASSLTGGNTGELFF.

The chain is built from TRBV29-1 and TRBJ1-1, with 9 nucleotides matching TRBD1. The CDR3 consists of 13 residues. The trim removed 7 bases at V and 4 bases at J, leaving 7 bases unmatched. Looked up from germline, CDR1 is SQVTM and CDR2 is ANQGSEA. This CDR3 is CSAGTGLSTEAFF. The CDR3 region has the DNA TGCAGCGCCGGGACAGGGCTAAGCACTGAAGCTTTCTTT.

Written as DNA, the CDR3 is TGTGCCACCCCTGGGCCTTCGAACACTGAAGCTTTCTTT. It translates to CATPGPSNTEAFF. The chain is built from TRBV19 and TRBJ1-1; D ambiguous. Between the trimmed V and J ends, which lost 10 bases and 1 base, there was a span of 13 bases. Germline CDR1 is LNHDA and CDR2 is SQIVND (reference sequence). The CDR3 length is 13 residues.

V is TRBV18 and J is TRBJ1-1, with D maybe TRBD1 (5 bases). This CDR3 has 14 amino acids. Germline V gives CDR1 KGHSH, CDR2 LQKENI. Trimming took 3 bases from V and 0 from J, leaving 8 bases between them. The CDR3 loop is CASSPRVLNTEAFF. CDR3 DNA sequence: TGTGCCAGCTCACCCAGGGTTCTGAACACTGAAGCTTTCTTT.

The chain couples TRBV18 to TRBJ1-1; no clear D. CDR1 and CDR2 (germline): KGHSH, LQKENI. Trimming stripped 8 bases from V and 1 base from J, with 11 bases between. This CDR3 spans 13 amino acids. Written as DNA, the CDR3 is TGTGCCAGCCTGGCGGAGAGGAACACTGAAGCTTTCTTT. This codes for CASLAERNTEAFF.

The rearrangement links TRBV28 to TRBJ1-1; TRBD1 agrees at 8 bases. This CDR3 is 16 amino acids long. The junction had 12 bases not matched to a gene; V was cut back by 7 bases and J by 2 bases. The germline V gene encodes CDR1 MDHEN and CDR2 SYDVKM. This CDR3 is CASTPDSGGLNTEAFF. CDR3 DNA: TGTGCCAGCACCCCCGATTCAGGGGGCCTTAACACTGAAGCTTTCTTT.

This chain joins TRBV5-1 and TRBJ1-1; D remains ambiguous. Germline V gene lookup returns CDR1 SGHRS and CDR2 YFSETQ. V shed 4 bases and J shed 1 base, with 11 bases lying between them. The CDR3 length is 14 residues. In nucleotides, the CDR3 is TGCGCCAGCAGCCCCCGGACCCAGAACACTGAAGCTTTCTTT. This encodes CASSPRTQNTEAFF.